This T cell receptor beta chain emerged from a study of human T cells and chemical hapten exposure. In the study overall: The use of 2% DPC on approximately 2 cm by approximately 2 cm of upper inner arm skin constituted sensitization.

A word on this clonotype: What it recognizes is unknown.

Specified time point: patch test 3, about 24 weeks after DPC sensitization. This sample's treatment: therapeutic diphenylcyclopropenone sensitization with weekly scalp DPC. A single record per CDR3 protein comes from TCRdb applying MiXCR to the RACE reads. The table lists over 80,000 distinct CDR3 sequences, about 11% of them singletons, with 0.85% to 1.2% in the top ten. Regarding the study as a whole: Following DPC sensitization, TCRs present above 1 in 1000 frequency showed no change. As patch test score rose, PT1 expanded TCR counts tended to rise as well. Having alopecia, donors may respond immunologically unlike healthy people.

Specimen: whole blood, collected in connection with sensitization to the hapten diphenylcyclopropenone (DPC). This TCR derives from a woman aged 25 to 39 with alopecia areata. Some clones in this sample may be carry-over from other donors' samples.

CDR3 nucleotides: TGCGCCAGCAGTCAACACTCCTGGGGGGGCTTGAACCTCTACGAGCAGTACGTC. It encodes CASSQHSWGGLNLYEQYV. V and J are TRBV23-1 and TRBJ2-7, with TRBD2 as a possible D gene (7 bases). TRBV23-1 belongs to the ORF category, with a function that is uncertain. Between the trimmed V and J ends, which lost 2 bases and 3 bases, there was a span of 23 bases. The CDR3 runs to 18 residues.